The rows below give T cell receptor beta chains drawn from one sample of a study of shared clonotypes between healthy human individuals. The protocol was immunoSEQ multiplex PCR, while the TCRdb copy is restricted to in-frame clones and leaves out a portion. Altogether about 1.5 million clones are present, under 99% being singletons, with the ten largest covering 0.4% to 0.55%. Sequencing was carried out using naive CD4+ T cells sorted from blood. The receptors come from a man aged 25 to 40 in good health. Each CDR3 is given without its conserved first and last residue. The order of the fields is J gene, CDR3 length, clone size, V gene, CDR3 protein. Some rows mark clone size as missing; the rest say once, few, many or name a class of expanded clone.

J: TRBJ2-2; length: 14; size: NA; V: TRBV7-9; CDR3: ASHNRFGTNTGELF
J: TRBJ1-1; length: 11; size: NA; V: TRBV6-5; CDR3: ASSYLDFTEAF
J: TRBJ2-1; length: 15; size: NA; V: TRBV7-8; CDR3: ASSLVFQGPIYNEQF
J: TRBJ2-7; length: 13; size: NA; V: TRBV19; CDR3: ASGLAGAAVYEQY
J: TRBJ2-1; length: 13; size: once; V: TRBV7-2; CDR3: ASSFQRGSYNEQF
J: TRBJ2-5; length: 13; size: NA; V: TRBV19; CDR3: ASSYLAGWQETQY
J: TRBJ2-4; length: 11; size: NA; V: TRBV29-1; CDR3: SGAGLSKNIQY
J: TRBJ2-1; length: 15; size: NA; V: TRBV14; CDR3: ASSPSRRLAGNNEQF
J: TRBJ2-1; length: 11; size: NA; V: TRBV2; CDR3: ASSPETYNEQF
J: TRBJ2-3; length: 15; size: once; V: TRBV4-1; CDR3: ASSQMPSGRSTDTQY
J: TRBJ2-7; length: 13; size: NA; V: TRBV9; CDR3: ASSAIGTRRDEQY
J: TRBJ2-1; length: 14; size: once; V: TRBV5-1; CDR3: ASSLGDRGEYNEQF
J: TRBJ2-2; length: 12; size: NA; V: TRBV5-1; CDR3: ASSLVAGTGELF
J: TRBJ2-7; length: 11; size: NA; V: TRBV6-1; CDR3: ASSPGGIIEQY
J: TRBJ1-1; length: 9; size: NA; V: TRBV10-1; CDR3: ASFFITEAF
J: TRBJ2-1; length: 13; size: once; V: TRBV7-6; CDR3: ASSLVVGGHNEQF
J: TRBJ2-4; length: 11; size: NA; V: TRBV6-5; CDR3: ASSKDSYNIQY
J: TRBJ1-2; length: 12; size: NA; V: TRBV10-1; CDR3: ASSGGTQGNGYT
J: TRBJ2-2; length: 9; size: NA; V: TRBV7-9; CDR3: ASIGTGELF
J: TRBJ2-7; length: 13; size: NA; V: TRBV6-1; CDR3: ASSAQFGAPRGQY
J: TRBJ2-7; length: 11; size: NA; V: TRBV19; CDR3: ASSMDRADEQY
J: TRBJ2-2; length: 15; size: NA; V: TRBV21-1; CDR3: ASSSPGTSGRTGELF
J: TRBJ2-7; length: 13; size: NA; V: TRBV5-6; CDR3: ASSRGGLASYEQY
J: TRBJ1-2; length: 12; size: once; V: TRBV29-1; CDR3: SVDLTQGTSGYT
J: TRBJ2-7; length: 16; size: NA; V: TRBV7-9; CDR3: ASSLVPSWVDATYEQY
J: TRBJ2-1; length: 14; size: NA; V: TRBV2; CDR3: ASSERLANSYNEQF
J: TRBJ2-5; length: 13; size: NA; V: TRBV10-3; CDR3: AISNRGRDQETQY
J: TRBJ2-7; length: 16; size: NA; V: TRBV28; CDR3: ASSFPGGASLFSWEQY
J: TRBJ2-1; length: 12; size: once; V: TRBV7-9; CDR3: ASSLDWASNEQF
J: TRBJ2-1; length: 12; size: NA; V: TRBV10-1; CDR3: ASSESGARDEQF
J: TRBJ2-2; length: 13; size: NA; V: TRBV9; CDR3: ASSVAGRGTGELF
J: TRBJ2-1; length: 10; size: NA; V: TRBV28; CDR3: ASTLPGNEQF
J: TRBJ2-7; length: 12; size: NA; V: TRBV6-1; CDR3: ASSSLDVTYEQY
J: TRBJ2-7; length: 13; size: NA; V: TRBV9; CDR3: ASSVDPRGLYEQY
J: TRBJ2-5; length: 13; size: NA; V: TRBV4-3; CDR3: ASSPRAGVREPQY
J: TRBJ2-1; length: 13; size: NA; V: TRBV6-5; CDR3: ASSYGADPYNEQF
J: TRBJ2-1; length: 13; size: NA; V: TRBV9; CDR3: ASSPGVSSYNEQF
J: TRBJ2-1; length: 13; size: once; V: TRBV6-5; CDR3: ASSSQGSAPNEQF
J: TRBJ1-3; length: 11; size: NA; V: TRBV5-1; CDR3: ASSNQTGNTIY